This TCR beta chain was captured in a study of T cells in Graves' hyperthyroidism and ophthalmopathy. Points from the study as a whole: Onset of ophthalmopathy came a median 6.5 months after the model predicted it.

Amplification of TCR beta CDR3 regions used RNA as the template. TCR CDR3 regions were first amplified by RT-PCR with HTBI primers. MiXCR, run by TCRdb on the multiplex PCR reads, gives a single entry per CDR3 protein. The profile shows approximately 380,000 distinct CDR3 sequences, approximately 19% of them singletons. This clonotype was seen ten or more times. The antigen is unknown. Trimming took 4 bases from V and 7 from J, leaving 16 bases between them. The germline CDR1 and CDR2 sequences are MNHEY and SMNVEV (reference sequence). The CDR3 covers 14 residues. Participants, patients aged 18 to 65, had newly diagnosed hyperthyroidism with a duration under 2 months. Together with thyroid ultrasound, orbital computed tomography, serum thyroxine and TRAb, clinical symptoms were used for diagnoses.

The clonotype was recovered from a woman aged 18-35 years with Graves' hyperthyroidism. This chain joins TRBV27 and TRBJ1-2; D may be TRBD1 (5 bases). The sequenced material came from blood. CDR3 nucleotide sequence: TGTGCCAGCAGTTCTCCACTGAGGGGTAGTGGCTACACCTTC. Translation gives CASSSPLRGSGYTF.